This passage covers 10 T cell receptor beta chains from one sample sequenced in a study of graft-versus-host responses after intestinal transplantation. The table came from immunoSEQ multiplex PCR; TCRdb's copy has only in-frame clones and leaves some out. The sample yields fewer than 100,000 clones, roughly 86% seen once. The sample was PBMCs, taken 255 days after intestinal transplant. Every receptor here comes from a human patient who received an intestinal transplant, so some T cells may come from the graft donor.

This clone was observed a handful of times. The V call is TRBV6-6, the J call TRBJ1-1, with D perhaps matching TRBD1 (6 bases). Between the trimmed V and J ends, which lost 7 bases and 1 base, there was a span of 13 bases. There are 14 residues in the CDR3. Germline CDR1 and CDR2: MNHNY and SVGAGI (reference sequence). The CDR3 protein is CASTYRARNTEAFF. Here the CDR3 DNA reads TGTGCCAGCACCTACAGGGCTAGGAACACTGAAGCTTTCTTT.

The chain employs TRBV18 and TRBJ1-1; maybe TRBD1 (6 bases). V lost 4 bases to trimming and J lost 5 bases, with 14 bases between them. The CDR3 has 14 residues. The germline CDR1 and CDR2 sequences are KGHSH and LQKENI. The CDR3 DNA reads TGTGCCAGCTCACTCTCAACCCAGGGGACTGAAGCTTTCTTT. This sequence encodes CASSLSTQGTEAFF.

The chain couples TRBV30 to TRBJ2-7; D ambiguous. The CDR3 contains 14 residues. V was pared by 2 bases and J by 0 bases, with 11 bases between. Germline lookup yields CDR1 GTSNPN and CDR2 SVGIG (reference sequence). CDR3 amino acids: CAWSIRASSYEQYF. The CDR3 nucleotides are TGTGCCTGGAGTATTAGGGCTAGCTCCTACGAGCAGTACTTC. Complete variable domain (other parts from reference TRBV30 and TRBJ2-7): SQTIHQWPATLVQPVGSPLSLECTVEGTSNPNLYWYRQAAGRGLQLLFYSVGIGQISSEVPQNLSASRPQDRQFILSSKKLLLSDSGFYLCAWSIRASSYEQYFGPGTRLTVT.

Only a few counts were recorded for this clone. This chain joins TRBV28 and TRBJ2-2; 10 bases line up with TRBD1. Unmatched junction bases numbered 9, after V lost 5 bases and J lost 3 bases. This CDR3 has 17 residues. Per germline, CDR1 MDHEN and CDR2 SYDVKM. CDR3 DNA: TGTGCCAGCAGTAACCCTCGACAGGGGGCATACACCGGGGAGCTGTTTTTT. It yields the protein CASSNPRQGAYTGELFF.

The chain joins TRBV7-3 to TRBJ1-1; 8 bases are a match to TRBD1. Germline V gives CDR1 SGHTA, CDR2 FQGTGA. There are 17 residues in the CDR3. Germline trimming cut 2 bases from V and 5 bases from J; bases unmatched to any gene: 13. CDR3 nucleotides: TGTGCCAGCAGCTTAGCTACCCCGGACAGGGAATCAACTGAAGCTTTCTTT. As protein: CASSLATPDRESTEAFF.

The chain links TRBV27 to TRBJ1-1; D unresolved. The CDR3 extends over 16 amino acids. Trimming took 0 bases from V and 4 from J, leaving 15 bases between them. Germline-derived CDR1 and CDR2 are MNHEY and SMNVEV (reference sequence). The CDR3 DNA follows: TGTGCCAGCAGTTTATCACCTCACCGGTTTTTCACTGAAGCTTTCTTT. It codes for CASSLSPHRFFTEAFF.

CDR3 protein: CASSPARLGDYEQYF. In DNA form, the CDR3 reads TGTGCCAGCAGCCCCGCCCGGTTAGGGGACTACGAGCAGTACTTC. The chain has TRBV7-8 and TRBJ2-7, with TRBD1 as a possible D gene (5 bases). The germline CDR1 and CDR2 sequences are SGHVS and FQNEAQ. The CDR3 extends over 15 amino acids. Trimming left V 5 bases short and J 3 bases short, with 17 bases between.

This chain joins TRBV5-1 and TRBJ2-7, with D tentatively TRBD1 or TRBD2 (5 bases each). The CDR3 length is 14 residues. Trimming took off 4 bases at V and 5 bases at J, with 16 bases between the two ends. Germline values: CDR1 SGHRS, CDR2 YFSETQ. Here the CDR3 reads CASSGGSALDEQYF. CDR3 sequence (DNA): TGCGCCAGCAGCGGGGGTAGCGCCCTTGACGAGCAGTACTTC.

The J gene is TRBJ1-2, the V gene TRBV4-1, with a weak D call TRBD1 (5 bases). Trimming shortened V by 4 bases and J by 7 bases, and 22 bases separated the two germline ends. The germline V gene has CDR1 MGHRA and CDR2 YSYEKL. The CDR3 contains 16 residues. CDR3 amino acids: CASSPGPGSVKSGYTF. The CDR3 DNA follows: TGCGCCAGCAGCCCCGGCCCAGGGTCCGTGAAGAGTGGCTACACCTTC.

The chain's CDR3 is CASNLDTQYF. CDR3 coding DNA: TGTGCCAGCAACCTCGATACGCAGTATTTT. The V call is TRBV21-1, the J call TRBJ2-3. TRBV21-1 is listed as a pseudogene. CDR3 length: 10 amino acids.